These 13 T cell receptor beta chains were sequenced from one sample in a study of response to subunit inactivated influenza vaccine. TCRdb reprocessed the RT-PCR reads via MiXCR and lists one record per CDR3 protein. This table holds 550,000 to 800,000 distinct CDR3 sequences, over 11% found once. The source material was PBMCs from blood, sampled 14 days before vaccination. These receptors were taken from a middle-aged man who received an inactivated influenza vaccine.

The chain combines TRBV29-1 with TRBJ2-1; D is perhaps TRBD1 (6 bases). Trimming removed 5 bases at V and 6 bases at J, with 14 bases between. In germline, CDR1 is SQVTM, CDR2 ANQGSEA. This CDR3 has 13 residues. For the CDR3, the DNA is TGCAGCGTTAAGAGGACAGTTTCCAATGAGCAGTTCTTC. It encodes CSVKRTVSNEQFF.

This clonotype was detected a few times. The CDR3 region is CASSLPGTGGRETQYF. DNA of the CDR3: TGTGCCAGCAGCTTGCCGGGGACAGGGGGCAGGGAGACCCAGTACTTC. The V and J genes are TRBV5-4 and TRBJ2-5; 12 positions agree with TRBD1. Germline CDR1 and CDR2: SGHNT and YYREEE (reference sequence). This CDR3 has 16 amino acids. The J segment lost 5 bases and the V segment lost 1 base, leaving 6 bases of the junction unmatched.

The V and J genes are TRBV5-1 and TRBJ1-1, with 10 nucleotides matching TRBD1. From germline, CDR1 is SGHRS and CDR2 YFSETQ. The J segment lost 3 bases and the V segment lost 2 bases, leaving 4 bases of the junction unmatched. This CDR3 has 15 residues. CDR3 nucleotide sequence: TGCGCCAGCAGCTTAACCGGGACAGGGGACACTGAAGCTTTCTTT. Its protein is CASSLTGTGDTEAFF.

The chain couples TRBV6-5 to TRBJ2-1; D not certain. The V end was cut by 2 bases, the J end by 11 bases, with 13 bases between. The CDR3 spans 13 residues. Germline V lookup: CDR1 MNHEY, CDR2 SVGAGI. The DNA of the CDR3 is TGTGCCAGCAGTTACCTAAGGAGCCCCCAGCAGTTCTTC. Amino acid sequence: CASSYLRSPQQFF.

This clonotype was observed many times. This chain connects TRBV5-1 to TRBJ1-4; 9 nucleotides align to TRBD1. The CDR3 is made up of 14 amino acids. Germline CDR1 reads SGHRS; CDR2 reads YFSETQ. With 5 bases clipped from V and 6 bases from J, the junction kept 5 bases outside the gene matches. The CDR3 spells CASRLTGGDEKLFF. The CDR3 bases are TGCGCCAGCAGATTGACAGGGGGGGATGAAAAACTGTTTTTT.

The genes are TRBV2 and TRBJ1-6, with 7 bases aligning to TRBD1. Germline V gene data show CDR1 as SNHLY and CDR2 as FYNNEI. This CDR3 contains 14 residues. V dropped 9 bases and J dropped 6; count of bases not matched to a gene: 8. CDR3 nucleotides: TGTGCCAGTAAACAGGGGAGAGCTAATTCACCCCTCCACTTT. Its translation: CASKQGRANSPLHF.

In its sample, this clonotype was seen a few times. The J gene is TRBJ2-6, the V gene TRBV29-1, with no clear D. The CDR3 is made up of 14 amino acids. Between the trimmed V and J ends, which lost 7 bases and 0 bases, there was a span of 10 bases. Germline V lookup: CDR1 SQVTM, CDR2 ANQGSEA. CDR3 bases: TGCAGCGCAACAGAGAGCTCTGGGGCCAACGTCCTGACTTTC. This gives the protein CSATESSGANVLTF.

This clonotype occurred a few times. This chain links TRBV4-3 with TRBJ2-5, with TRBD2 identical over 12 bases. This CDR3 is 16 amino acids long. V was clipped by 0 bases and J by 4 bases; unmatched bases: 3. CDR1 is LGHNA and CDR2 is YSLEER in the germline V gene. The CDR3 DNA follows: TGCGCCAGCAGCCAAGAGCGACTAGCGGGAGTAGAGACCCAGTACTTC. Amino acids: CASSQERLAGVETQYF.

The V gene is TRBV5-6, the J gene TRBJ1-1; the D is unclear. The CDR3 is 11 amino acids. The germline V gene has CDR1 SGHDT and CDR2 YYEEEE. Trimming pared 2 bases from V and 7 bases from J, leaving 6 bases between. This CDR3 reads CASSFGDEAFF. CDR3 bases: TGTGCCAGCAGCTTTGGAGATGAAGCTTTCTTT.

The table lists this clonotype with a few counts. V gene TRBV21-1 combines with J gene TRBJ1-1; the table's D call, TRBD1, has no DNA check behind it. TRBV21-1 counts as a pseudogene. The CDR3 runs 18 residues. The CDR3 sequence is CASSKATGAQKPNTEAFF. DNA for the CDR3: TGTGCCAGCAGCAAAGCTACAGGGGCCCAGAAGCCGAACACTGAAGCTTTCTTT.

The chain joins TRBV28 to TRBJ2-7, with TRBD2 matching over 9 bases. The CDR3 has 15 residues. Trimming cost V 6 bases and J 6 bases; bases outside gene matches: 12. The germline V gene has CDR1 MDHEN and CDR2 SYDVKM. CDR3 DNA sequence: TGTGCCAGCAGACTAACCGGGACTAGCCGATCCGAGCAGTACTTC. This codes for CASRLTGTSRSEQYF.

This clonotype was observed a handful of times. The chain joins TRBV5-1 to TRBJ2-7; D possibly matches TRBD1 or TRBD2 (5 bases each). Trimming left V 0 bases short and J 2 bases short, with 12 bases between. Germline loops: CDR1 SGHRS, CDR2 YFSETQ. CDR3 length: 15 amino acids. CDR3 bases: TGCGCCAGCAGCTTGGCTGGGACCTCTACCTACGAGCAGTACTTC. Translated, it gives CASSLAGTSTYEQYF.

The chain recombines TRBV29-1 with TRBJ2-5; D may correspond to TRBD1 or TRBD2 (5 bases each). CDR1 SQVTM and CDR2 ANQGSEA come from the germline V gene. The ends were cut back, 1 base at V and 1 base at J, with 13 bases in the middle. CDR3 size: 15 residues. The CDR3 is CSVEGLEDIQETQYF. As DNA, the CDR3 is TGCAGCGTTGAAGGGTTGGAGGACATCCAAGAGACCCAGTACTTC.